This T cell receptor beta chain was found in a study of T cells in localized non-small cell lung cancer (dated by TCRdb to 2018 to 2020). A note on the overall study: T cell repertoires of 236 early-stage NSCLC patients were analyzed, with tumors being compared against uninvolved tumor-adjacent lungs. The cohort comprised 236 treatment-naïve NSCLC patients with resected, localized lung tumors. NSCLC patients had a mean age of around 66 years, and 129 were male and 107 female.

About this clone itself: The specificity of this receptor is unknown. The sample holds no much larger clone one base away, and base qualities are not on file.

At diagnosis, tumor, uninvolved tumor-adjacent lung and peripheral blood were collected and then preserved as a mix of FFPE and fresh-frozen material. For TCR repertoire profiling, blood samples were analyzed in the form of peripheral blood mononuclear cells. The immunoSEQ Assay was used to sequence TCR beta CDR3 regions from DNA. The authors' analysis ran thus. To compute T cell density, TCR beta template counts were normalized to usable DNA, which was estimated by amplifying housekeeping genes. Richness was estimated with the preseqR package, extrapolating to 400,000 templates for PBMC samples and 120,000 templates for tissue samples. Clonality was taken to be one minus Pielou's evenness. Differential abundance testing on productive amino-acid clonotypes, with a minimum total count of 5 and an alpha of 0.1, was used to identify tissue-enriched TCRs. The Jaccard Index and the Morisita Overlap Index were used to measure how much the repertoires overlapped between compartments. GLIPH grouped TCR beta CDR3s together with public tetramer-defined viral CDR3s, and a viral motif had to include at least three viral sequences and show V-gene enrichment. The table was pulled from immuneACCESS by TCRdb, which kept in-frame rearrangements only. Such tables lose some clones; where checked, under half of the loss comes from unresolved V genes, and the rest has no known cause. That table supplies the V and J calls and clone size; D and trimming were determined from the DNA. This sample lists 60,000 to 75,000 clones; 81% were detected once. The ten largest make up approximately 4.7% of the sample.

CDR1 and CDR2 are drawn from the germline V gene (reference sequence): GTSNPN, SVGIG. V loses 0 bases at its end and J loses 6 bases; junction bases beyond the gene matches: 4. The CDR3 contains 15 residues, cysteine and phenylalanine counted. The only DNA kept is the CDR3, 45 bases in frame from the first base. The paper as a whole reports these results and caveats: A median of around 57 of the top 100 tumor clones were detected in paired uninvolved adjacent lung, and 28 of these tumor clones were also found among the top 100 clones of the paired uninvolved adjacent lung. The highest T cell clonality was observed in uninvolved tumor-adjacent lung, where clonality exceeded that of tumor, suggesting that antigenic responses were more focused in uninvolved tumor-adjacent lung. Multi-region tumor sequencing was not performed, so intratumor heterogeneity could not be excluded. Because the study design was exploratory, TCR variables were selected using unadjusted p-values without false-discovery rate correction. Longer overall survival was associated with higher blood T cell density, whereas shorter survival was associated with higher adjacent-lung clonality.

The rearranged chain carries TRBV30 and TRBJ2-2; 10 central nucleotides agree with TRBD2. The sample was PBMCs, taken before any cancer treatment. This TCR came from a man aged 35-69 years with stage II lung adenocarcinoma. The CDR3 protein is CAWSVRLAGAGELFF. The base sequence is TGTGCCTGGAGTGTCAGACTAGCGGGCGCCGGGGAGCTGTTTTTT.